The 6 T cell receptor beta chains in this list originate from one sample, sequenced in a study of T cells in Graves' hyperthyroidism and ophthalmopathy. Authors of the study amplified TCR beta CDR3 regions from RNA transcripts. TCR CDR3 regions were first amplified by RT-PCR with HTBI primers. TCRdb re-called the multiplex PCR reads with MiXCR, one entry per CDR3 protein. The sample comprises about 720,000 distinct CDR3 sequences, around 20% of which are singletons, and approximately 15% rests with the top ten. The sequenced material came from blood. These receptors were taken from a woman aged 45-65 years with Graves' hyperthyroidism that later progressed to Graves' ophthalmopathy.

Ten or more counts support this clonotype. This chain uses TRBV12-3 or TRBV12-4 with TRBJ1-2; 8 positions match TRBD1. The V gene end was trimmed by 3 bases and the J gene end by 6 bases; junction bases not matched to a gene: 6. The CDR3 runs to 14 residues. CDR3 DNA: TGTGCCAGCAGTTTCCCTCAGGGGGCAAATGGCTACACCTTC. Amino acid sequence: CASSFPQGANGYTF.

V gene TRBV6-1 combines with J gene TRBJ1-5; D is unresolved. CDR1 and CDR2 from the germline V gene are MNHNS and SASEGT. Trimming removed 0 bases at V and 6 bases at J, with 9 bases between. The CDR3 runs 14 residues. CDR3 residues: CASSEAGGPQPQHF. CDR3 in DNA: TGTGCCAGCAGTGAAGCAGGAGGGCCTCAGCCCCAGCATTTT.

J is TRBJ1-1 and V is TRBV7-9; D is ambiguous. CDR1 is SEHNR and CDR2 is FQNEAQ in the germline V gene (reference sequence). This CDR3 comprises 11 residues. The V end lost 6 bases, the J end lost 7 bases, and 9 bases lay between the germline ends. As DNA, the CDR3 is TGTGCCAGCAGGCAGGAGGGTGAAGCTTTCTTT. Its protein is CASRQEGEAFF.

The chain is built from TRBV9 and TRBJ1-2; no definite D call. Germline lookup yields CDR1 SGDLS and CDR2 YYNGEE. The CDR3 runs to 12 residues. With 1 base removed from V and 4 bases from J, the gap between germline ends came to 5 bases. The CDR3, as DNA: TGTGCCAGCAGCGTACACGTCTATGGCTACACCTTC. Translating it yields CASSVHVYGYTF.

The chain employs TRBV10-1 and TRBJ2-5; TRBD2 aligns across 10 bases. Trimming at V came to 5 bases and at J to 5 bases, leaving 11 bases not matched to a gene. This CDR3 contains 16 residues. Germline lookup yields CDR1 WNHNN and CDR2 SYGVQD (reference sequence). CDR3 nucleotide sequence: TGCGCCAGCAGTCACCAGAGCGGGGGGGCGGTGGAGACCCAGTACTTC. Its translation: CASSHQSGGAVETQYF.

This clonotype was seen a handful of times. This chain joins TRBV5-1 and TRBJ2-3; 11 bases match TRBD1. J lost 2 bases, V lost 0 bases, and 8 bases had no gene match. The CDR3 contains 18 residues. CDR1 and CDR2 (germline): SGHRS, YFSETQ. The CDR3: CASSLAIRTGGHTDTQYF. The CDR3 coding sequence is TGCGCCAGCAGCTTGGCTATACGGACAGGGGGCCACACAGATACGCAGTATTTT.